The rows below give T cell receptor beta chains drawn from one sample of a study of regulatory T cells in long-lasting Graves disease. TCRdb re-derived calls from the multiplex PCR reads in MiXCR, one entry per CDR3 protein. The table includes fewer than 450,000 distinct CDR3 sequences, less than 25% detected once. Sample: peripheral blood mononuclear cells (PBMCs), taken when the disease was refractory, from a patient treated with antithyroid drugs. The receptors were gathered from a female donor with Graves disease. Both conserved end residues are part of each CDR3. D genes are given only for firm matches. Not all rows give a size; the values are once, few, many and, for expanded clones, a class.

TGTGCTAGTGCCTGGGGTGACACCGGGGAGCTGTTTTTT	CASAWGDTGELFF	TRBV12-5	TRBJ2-2	-	few
TGTGCCAGCAGCTTAAACATGTATGAGGGGAATGAGCAGTTCTTC	CASSLNMYEGNEQFF	TRBV7-9	TRBJ2-1	-	few
TGCAGTGCTCGGGGCGGGGAGAATCAGCCCCAGCATTTT	CSARGGENQPQHF	TRBV20-1	TRBJ1-5	-	few
TGTGCCAGCAGCTCACTCGGGATTGAGCAGTTCTTC	CASSSLGIEQFF	TRBV7-2	TRBJ2-1	-	-
TGTGCCAGCAGTGAATGGCTCGGGGAGCTGTTTTTT	CASSEWLGELFF	TRBV2	TRBJ2-2	-	-
TGTGCCTGGAGTGTACTCGAGCTGGGGACCCAGTACTTC	CAWSVLELGTQYF	TRBV30	TRBJ2-5	-	-
TGTGCCAGCAGTTTTTCGGTTCAGGGCGGCTACACCTTC	CASSFSVQGGYTF	TRBV27	TRBJ1-2	-	few
TGTGCTAGCAGCTTAGGGGGTGTCCGGAACACCGGGGAGCTGTTTTTT	CASSLGGVRNTGELFF	TRBV7-7	TRBJ2-2	-	few
TGTGCCAGCAGCCGCGGGACTAGCGCGAACACCGGGGAGCTGTTTTTT	CASSRGTSANTGELFF	TRBV3-1	TRBJ2-2	TRBD2	few
TGTGCCAGCAGTTCCACCCACCTCGGAGGGCGGTTCACCGGGGAGCTGTTTTTT	CASSSTHLGGRFTGELFF	TRBV6-5	TRBJ2-2	-	few
TGTGCCAGCAGTTTAACTGTGAGATCCTACGAGCAGTACTTC	CASSLTVRSYEQYF	TRBV28	TRBJ2-7	-	many
TGTGCCACCTATGGACCGGGACACCACACGAACACTGAAGCTTTCTTT	CATYGPGHHTNTEAFF	TRBV6-1	TRBJ1-1	-	many
TGTGCCAGCAGCCAAGTGGGCGGTGGGACTGAAGCTTTCTTT	CASSQVGGGTEAFF	TRBV3-1	TRBJ1-1	-	many
TGTGCCAGCAGCCAGCAGGGTCCTAAAAACATTCAGTACTTC	CASSQQGPKNIQYF	TRBV7-9	TRBJ2-4	-	-
TGTGCCAGCAGCTTTGAGGCGGGACCTTTCCTCGGGGAGACCCAGTACTTC	CASSFEAGPFLGETQYF	TRBV11-2	TRBJ2-5	-	many
TGTGCCAGTAGTCACCTGGGCCCTAGTTTTTATGGCTACACCTTC	CASSHLGPSFYGYTF	TRBV19	TRBJ1-2	-	-
TGTGCCAGCAGATTGACAGTGTCGACTGAAGCTTTCTTT	CASRLTVSTEAFF	TRBV13	TRBJ1-1	-	many
TGTGCCAGCAGCTTAGTGGCAGCTAACTATGGCTACACCTTC	CASSLVAANYGYTF	TRBV7-2	TRBJ1-2	-	many
TGTGCCAGCAGCCTTCAGGACAGCTATGGCTACACCTTC	CASSLQDSYGYTF	TRBV9	TRBJ1-2	-	many
TGTGCTAGTGGTTTGCTTCCAACTGATGAAGCTTTCTTT	CASGLLPTDEAFF	TRBV12-5	TRBJ1-1	-	few
TGTGCCAGCAGTTATGGACAGTCGAACACCGGGGAGCTGTTTTTT	CASSYGQSNTGELFF	TRBV6-9	TRBJ2-2	-	many
TGTGCCAGCAGCTTAGAGTCATTAGCCTCCTACAATGAGCAGTTCTTC	CASSLESLASYNEQFF	TRBV7-2	TRBJ2-1	-	-
TGTGCCAGCAGTATTAGCGGTGGATTCTGGTACTTC	CASSISGGFWYF	TRBV12-3/TRBV12-4	TRBJ2-5	-	many
TGTGCCAGCTCACCCAAAACCGGGACAGTGAACACTGAAGCTTTCTTT	CASSPKTGTVNTEAFF	TRBV18	TRBJ1-1	TRBD1	few
TGTGCCTGGGGTGTAGGCGGTCACCAGGGGCAGCCCCAGCATTTT	CAWGVGGHQGQPQHF	TRBV30	TRBJ1-5	-	-
TGTGCCAGCAGTTTAAGAGGGGGCAACAATCAGCCCCAGCATTTT	CASSLRGGNNQPQHF	TRBV28	TRBJ1-5	TRBD1	many
TGTGCCATCAGTGGGTTTAGCGCCACCCAATCCTACGAGCAGTACTTC	CAISGFSATQSYEQYF	TRBV10-3	TRBJ2-7	-	-
TGTGCCAGCAGCTTAGAAAGGACCATAGAGGGATTGAACACTGAAGCTTTCTTT	CASSLERTIEGLNTEAFF	TRBV7-6	TRBJ1-1	-	-
TGTGCCAGCAGTGAATACCTAGCGGGAGGACAAGAGACCCAGTACTTC	CASSEYLAGGQETQYF	TRBV12-3/TRBV12-4	TRBJ2-5	TRBD2	many
TGTGCCAGCAGTGAGAGTCGGACAGTCTATGGCTACACCTTC	CASSESRTVYGYTF	TRBV2	TRBJ1-2	-	many
TGTGCCAGCACGCGGGGCTCCCACTACGAGCAGTACTTC	CASTRGSHYEQYF	TRBV5-8	TRBJ2-7	-	-
TGTGCCATCAGTTCGTCAGGGGATCAGCCCCAGCATTTT	CAISSSGDQPQHF	TRBV10-3	TRBJ1-5	-	-
TGTGCCAGCAGTTTAGGGCCAGTTCAAATGAACACTGAAGCTTTCTTT	CASSLGPVQMNTEAFF	TRBV27	TRBJ1-1	-	-
TGCGCCAGCAGCCAAGATCCTGGCGGGGGGGGCTACGAGCAGTACTTC	CASSQDPGGGGYEQYF	TRBV4-3	TRBJ2-7	TRBD2	-
TGTGCCATCAGTGAGTCGACAGGGATGCCTGAGGAGACCCAGTACTTC	CAISESTGMPEETQYF	TRBV10-3	TRBJ2-5	TRBD1	many
TGTGCCAGCAGTCCTTGGAGCGGGAGGAAGAGTGAGCAGTTCTTC	CASSPWSGRKSEQFF	TRBV28	TRBJ2-1	TRBD2	few
TGTGCCAGCAGCCCCATAGTCAGCCGGACCGGAGGGACCCAGTACTTC	CASSPIVSRTGGTQYF	TRBV7-6	TRBJ2-5	-	many
TGTGCCAGCTCACCTCCGACCGGGACAGGGTTACCCGAGCAGTACTTC	CASSPPTGTGLPEQYF	TRBV18	TRBJ2-7	TRBD1	-
TGTGCCAGCAGCCCCGGACAGGCAGGTCAGCCCCAGCATTTT	CASSPGQAGQPQHF	TRBV7-2	TRBJ1-5	TRBD1	-
TGTGCCAGCAGCCCAGGGGGCAACATCCCCTACGAGCAGTACTTC	CASSPGGNIPYEQYF	TRBV5-5	TRBJ2-7	TRBD1	-
TGTGCCAGCAGCCATGGGAAGGGATCAGATACGCAGTATTTT	CASSHGKGSDTQYF	TRBV3-1	TRBJ2-3	-	few